This passage covers 9 T cell receptor beta chains from one sample sequenced in a study of T-cell memory formation after mild COVID-19. TCRdb recomputed calls from the 5' RACE reads with MiXCR, one row per CDR3 protein. The sample records approximately 500,000 distinct CDR3 sequences, around a quarter being singletons. The sequenced sample consisted of PBMCs or a T cell subset sorted from them (not recorded which). The receptors come from an adult woman who had mild COVID-19 (a few samples of this study predate the infection). Cell type and time point are not known.

The V call is TRBV12-3 or TRBV12-4, the J call TRBJ2-7; D might be TRBD2 (5 bases). This CDR3 contains 14 residues. V lost 5 bases and J 3 bases, leaving 14 bases between the germline ends. CDR3 nucleotides: TGTGCCAGCAGTAGGACGGGGTCTAACTACGAGCAGTACTTC. The encoded protein is CASSRTGSNYEQYF.

The rearrangement joins TRBV5-6 to TRBJ2-1; 11 bases map to TRBD1. Looked up from germline, CDR1 is SGHDT and CDR2 is YYEEEE. Trimming removed 2 bases from V and 6 bases from J; junction bases left unmatched: 7. The CDR3 length is 16 residues. CDR3 protein: CASSFPRDRGGNEQFF. CDR3 coding DNA: TGTGCCAGCAGCTTTCCCCGGGACAGGGGGGGCAATGAGCAGTTCTTC.

The chain combines TRBV13 with TRBJ2-7, with D tentatively TRBD2 (6 bases). V was cut by 5 bases and J by 2 bases, with 16 bases left in between. The CDR3 spans 15 residues. Germline assignment: CDR1 PRHDT and CDR2 FYEKMQ (reference sequence). The CDR3 nucleotides are TGTGCCAGCAGCCCCCGGGGGTTGATTACCTACGAGCAGTACTTC. Residues: CASSPRGLITYEQYF.

This clonotype was found a few times. The gene calls are TRBV10-3 and TRBJ1-2; 9 nucleotides line up with TRBD1. The CDR3 consists of 15 residues. CDR1 ENHRY and CDR2 SYGVKD come from the germline V gene. J lost 2 bases, V lost 4 bases, and 5 bases had no gene match. CDR3 nucleotides: TGTGCCATCAGTGGAGGACAGGGGATGAACTATGGCTACACCTTC. It translates to CAISGGQGMNYGYTF.

This clonotype was seen only a few times. The chain links TRBV7-2 to TRBJ1-2; D is perhaps TRBD1 (5 bases). The ends were cut back, 5 bases at V and 4 bases at J, with 14 bases in the middle. Germline loops: CDR1 SGHTA, CDR2 FQGNSA. This CDR3 has 14 residues. CDR3 protein: CASSRATGIYGYTF. The CDR3 DNA reads as TGTGCCAGCAGCCGCGCCACAGGCATCTATGGCTACACCTTC.

V usage is TRBV2 and J usage is TRBJ2-7; TRBD2 matches at 7 bases. The ends lost 8 bases at V and 6 bases at J; junction bases unmatched: 13. This CDR3 is 14 amino acids long. From germline, CDR1 is SNHLY and CDR2 FYNNEI. The CDR3 DNA reads as TGTGCCAGCGAGGGACTACCTATCGGAGGCGAGCAGTACTTC. It codes for CASEGLPIGGEQYF. The whole variable domain, filled in from reference TRBV2 and TRBJ2-7, reads EPEVTQTPSHQVTQMGQEVILRCVPISNHLYFYWYRQILGQKVEFLVSFYNNEISEKSEIFDDQFSVERPDGSNFTLKIRSTKLEDSAMYFCASEGLPIGGEQYFGPGTRLTVT.

This clonotype appeared a few times. The chain has TRBV29-1 and TRBJ2-7, with D possibly being TRBD1 (5 bases). CDR3 length: 12 amino acids. V lost 4 bases and J lost 1, with 8 bases in between. Germline loops: CDR1 SQVTM, CDR2 ANQGSEA. Here the CDR3 reads CSVADSSYEQYF. In nucleotides, the CDR3 is TGCAGCGTTGCAGACAGTTCCTACGAGCAGTACTTC.

This clonotype appeared a few times. The chain employs TRBV18 and TRBJ1-2; 11 bases agree with TRBD1. CDR3 length: 15 amino acids. Trimming cost V 3 bases and J 3 bases; bases outside gene matches: 3. CDR1 is KGHSH, CDR2 LQKENI, per germline. CDR3 nucleotides: TGTGCCAGCTCACCGCCGGGACAGGGGGACTATGGCTACACCTTC. It yields the protein CASSPPGQGDYGYTF.

The rearrangement joins TRBV5-1 to TRBJ2-1, with 12 positions matching TRBD2. Trimming removed 1 base from V and 9 bases from J; junction bases left unmatched: 5. Germline loops: CDR1 SGHRS, CDR2 YFSETQ. The CDR3 loop spans 15 amino acids. The CDR3 DNA reads TGCGCCAGCAGCTTGAACCTAGCGGGAGGGGTTGAGCAGTTCTTC. This encodes CASSLNLAGGVEQFF. Looking up the rest from reference TRBV5-1 and TRBJ2-1 gives the full variable domain: KAGVTQTPRYLIKTRGQQVTLSCSPISGHRSVSWYQQTPGQGLQFLFEYFSETQRNKGNFPGRFSGRQFSNSRSEMNVSTLELGDSALYLCASSLNLAGGVEQFFGPGTRLTVL.